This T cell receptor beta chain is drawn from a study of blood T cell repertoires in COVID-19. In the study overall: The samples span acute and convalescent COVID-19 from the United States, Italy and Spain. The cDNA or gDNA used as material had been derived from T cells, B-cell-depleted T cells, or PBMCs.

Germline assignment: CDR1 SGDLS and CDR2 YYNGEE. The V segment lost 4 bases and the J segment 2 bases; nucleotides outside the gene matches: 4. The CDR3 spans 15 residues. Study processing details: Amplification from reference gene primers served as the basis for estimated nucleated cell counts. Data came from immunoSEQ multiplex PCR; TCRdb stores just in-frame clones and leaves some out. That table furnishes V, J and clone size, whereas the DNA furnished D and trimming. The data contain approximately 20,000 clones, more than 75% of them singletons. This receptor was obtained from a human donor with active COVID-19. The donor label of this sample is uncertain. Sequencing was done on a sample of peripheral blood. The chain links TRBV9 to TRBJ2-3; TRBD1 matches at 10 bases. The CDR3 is CASSPGQGYTDTQYF. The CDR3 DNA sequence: TGTGCCAGCAGCCCGGGACAGGGGTACACAGATACGCAGTATTTT. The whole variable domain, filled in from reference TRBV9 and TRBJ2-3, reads DSGVTQTPKHLITATGQRVTLRCSPRSGDLSVYWYQQSLDQGLQFLIQYYNGEERAKGNILERFSAQQFPDLHSELNLSSLELGDSALYFCASSPGQGYTDTQYFGPGTRLTVL.